The 5 T cell receptor beta chains presented below share a single source sample, sequenced in a study of blood T cell repertoires in COVID-19. The repertoire was sequenced with immunoSEQ multiplex PCR; TCRdb's copy has only in-frame clones and lacks some. In the table there are over 250,000 clones, around 92% of which are singletons. Sequencing was carried out using peripheral blood. The receptors come from a person under 35 with COVID-19, enrolled during active disease.

The chain is built from TRBV9 and TRBJ2-7; 7 bases fit TRBD1. Germline V gene lookup returns CDR1 SGDLS and CDR2 YYNGEE. Germline trimming cut 3 bases from V and 4 bases from J; bases unmatched to any gene: 7. The CDR3 is made up of 14 amino acids. DNA for the CDR3: TGTGCCAGCAGCGCGGGGACAGAGGGTTACGAGCAGTACTTC. Encoded protein: CASSAGTEGYEQYF.

The gene calls are TRBV4-1 and TRBJ2-7; 9 bases are shared with TRBD2. Germline V gives CDR1 MGHRA, CDR2 YSYEKL. The CDR3 has 15 amino acids. Losses at the gene ends were 1 base for V and 2 bases for J; bases not matched to a gene: 3. The CDR3 DNA reads as TGCGCCAGCAGCCAAGGACTAGCGGCTACCTACGAGCAGTACTTC. The encoded protein is CASSQGLAATYEQYF.

The chain recombines TRBV2 with TRBJ2-1; 8 bases match TRBD2. V was pared by 4 bases and J by 3 bases, with 5 bases of the junction left unmatched. The germline V gene encodes CDR1 SNHLY and CDR2 FYNNEI. The CDR3 totals 15 residues. Here the CDR3 DNA reads TGTGCCAGCAGTGGGGGTAGCGGGGTCTACAATGAGCAGTTCTTC. Translation: CASSGGSGVYNEQFF.

V and J are TRBV19 and TRBJ2-1; the D is unclear. The CDR3 runs 14 residues. V shed 5 bases and J shed 3 bases, with 11 bases lying between them. Germline V gene data show CDR1 as LNHDA and CDR2 as SQIVND (reference sequence). The CDR3 protein is CASSVPTDYNEQFF. The CDR3 DNA is TGTGCCAGTAGTGTACCTACTGACTACAATGAGCAGTTCTTC. Drawing the rest from reference TRBV19 and TRBJ2-1, the complete variable domain is DGGITQSPKYLFRKEGQNVTLSCEQNLNHDAMYWYRQDPGQGLRLIYYSQIVNDFQKGDIAEGYSVSREKKESFPLTVTSAQKNPTAFYLCASSVPTDYNEQFFGPGTRLTVL.

The V call is TRBV4-1, the J call TRBJ1-6; no clear D. The CDR3 runs to 15 residues. CDR1 and CDR2 (germline): MGHRA, YSYEKL. Trimming removed 1 base at V and 8 bases at J, with 12 bases between. The CDR3 here is CASSQGGQAHSPLHF. The CDR3 DNA is TGCGCCAGCAGCCAAGGCGGGCAGGCCCATTCACCCCTCCACTTT.